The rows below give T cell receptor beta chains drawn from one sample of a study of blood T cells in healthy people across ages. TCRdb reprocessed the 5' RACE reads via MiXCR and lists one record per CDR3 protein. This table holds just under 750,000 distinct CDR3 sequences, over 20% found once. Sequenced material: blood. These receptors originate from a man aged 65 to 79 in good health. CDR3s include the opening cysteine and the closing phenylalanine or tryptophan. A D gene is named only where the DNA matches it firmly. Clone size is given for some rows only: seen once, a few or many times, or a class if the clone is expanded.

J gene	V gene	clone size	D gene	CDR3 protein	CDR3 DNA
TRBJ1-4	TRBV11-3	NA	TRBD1	CASSETGGDEKLFF	TGTGCCAGCAGCGAAACAGGGGGGGATGAAAAACTGTTTTTT
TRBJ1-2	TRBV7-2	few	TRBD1	CASSTGTGTYGYTF	TGTGCCAGCAGCACCGGGACAGGGACCTATGGCTACACCTTC
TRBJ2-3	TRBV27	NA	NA	CASSFWGSADTQYF	TGTGCCAGCAGTTTTTGGGGGAGCGCAGATACGCAGTATTTT
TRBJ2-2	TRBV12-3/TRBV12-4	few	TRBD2	CASSAIAGDAGELFF	TGTGCCAGCAGTGCCATAGCGGGAGATGCCGGGGAGCTGTTTTTT
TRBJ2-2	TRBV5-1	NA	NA	CASSFGGLPSTGELFF	TGCGCCAGCAGCTTCGGGGGCCTTCCGAGCACCGGGGAGCTGTTTTTT
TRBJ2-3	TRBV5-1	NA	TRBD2	CASETSGGSTDTQYF	TGCGCCAGCGAGACTAGCGGGGGGAGCACAGATACGCAGTATTTT
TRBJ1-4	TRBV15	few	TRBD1	CATSRPETGDEKLFF	TGTGCCACCAGCAGACCCGAGACAGGGGACGAAAAACTGTTTTTT
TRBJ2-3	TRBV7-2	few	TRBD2	CASSFALSGSTDTQYF	TGTGCCAGCAGCTTTGCCCTTAGCGGGAGCACAGATACGCAGTATTTT
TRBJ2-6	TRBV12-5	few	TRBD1	CASGGTGSSGANVLTF	TGTGCTAGTGGTGGGACAGGGTCCTCTGGGGCCAACGTCCTGACTTTC
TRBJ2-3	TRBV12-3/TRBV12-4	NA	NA	CASSQRLFLSTDTQYF	TGTGCCAGCAGTCAACGACTATTCCTTAGCACAGATACGCAGTATTTT
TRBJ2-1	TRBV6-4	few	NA	CASSDRPGGYNEQFF	TGTGCCAGCAGTGACCGGCCTGGGGGCTACAATGAGCAGTTCTTC
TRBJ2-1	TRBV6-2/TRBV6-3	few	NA	CASSYSHNEQFF	TGTGCCAGCAGTTACTCTCACAATGAGCAGTTCTTC
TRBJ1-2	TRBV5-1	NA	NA	CASSLAEGLPGNYGYTF	TGCGCCAGCAGCTTGGCGGAGGGGCTTCCCGGAAACTATGGCTACACCTTC
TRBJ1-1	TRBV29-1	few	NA	CSAPGLGDTEAFF	TGCAGCGCACCGGGACTTGGGGACACTGAAGCTTTCTTT
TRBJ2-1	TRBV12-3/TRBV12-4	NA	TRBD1	CASTSETGGIEQFF	TGTGCCAGCACCTCCGAGACAGGGGGGATTGAGCAGTTCTTC